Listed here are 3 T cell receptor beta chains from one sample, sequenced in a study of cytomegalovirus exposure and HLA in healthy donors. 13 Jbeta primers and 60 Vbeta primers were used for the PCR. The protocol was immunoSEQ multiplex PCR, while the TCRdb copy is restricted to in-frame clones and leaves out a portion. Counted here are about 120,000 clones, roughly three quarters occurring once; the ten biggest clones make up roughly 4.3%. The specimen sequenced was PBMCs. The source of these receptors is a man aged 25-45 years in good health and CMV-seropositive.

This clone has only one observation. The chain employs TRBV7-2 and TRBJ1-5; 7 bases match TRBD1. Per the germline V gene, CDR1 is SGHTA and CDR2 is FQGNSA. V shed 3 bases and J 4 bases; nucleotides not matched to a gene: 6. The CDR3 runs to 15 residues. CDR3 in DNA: TGTGCCAGCAGCTTTAGGGGGCGCATGAATCAGCCCCAGCATTTT. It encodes CASSFRGRMNQPQHF.

The CDR3 nucleotides are TGTGCCAGCAGTTTGGGGCCCGGGGGGTATTCACCCCTCCACTTT. Protein product: CASSLGPGGYSPLHF. The rearrangement uses TRBV27 and TRBJ1-6; maybe TRBD1 (5 bases). The V gene lost 3 bases and the J gene lost 8 bases, with 14 bases spanning the gap. There are 15 residues in the CDR3. From germline, CDR1 is MNHEY and CDR2 SMNVEV (reference sequence).

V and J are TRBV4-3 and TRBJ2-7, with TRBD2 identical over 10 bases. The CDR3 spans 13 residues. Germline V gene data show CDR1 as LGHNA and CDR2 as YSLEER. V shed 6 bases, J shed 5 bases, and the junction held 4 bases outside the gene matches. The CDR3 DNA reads TGCGCCAGCAGTTTAGCGGGAGGAGACGAGCAGTACTTC. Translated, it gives CASSLAGGDEQYF.